These 25 T cell receptor beta chains originate from one sample sequenced in a study of blood T cell repertoires in COVID-19. Clones were read by immunoSEQ multiplex PCR, and TCRdb kept only the in-frame ones, dropping some. The table has tens of thousands of clones, around 93% seen once; the top ten hold about 5%. The sample taken for sequencing was peripheral blood. These TCRs come from a woman aged 55-69 years with active COVID-19.

In DNA, the CDR3 is TGTGCCAGCAGTTTGTTAGGGAGGGGAAGCACAGATACGCAGTATTTT. Translation: CASSLLGRGSTDTQYF. V gene TRBV28 combines with J gene TRBJ2-3, with 7 bases lining up with TRBD2. The junction had 6 bases not matched to a gene; V was cut back by 3 bases and J by 0 bases. CDR1 and CDR2 from the germline V gene are MDHEN and SYDVKM. The CDR3 has 16 residues.

The chain combines TRBV28 with TRBJ1-1; 7 bases are a match to TRBD1. This CDR3 region has 13 residues. V lost 7 bases to trimming and J lost 4 bases; unmatched junction nucleotides: 6. Germline V gene data show CDR1 as MDHEN and CDR2 as SYDVKM. CDR3 residues: CASNHRGPTEAFF. In DNA, the CDR3 is TGTGCCAGCAACCACAGGGGCCCCACTGAAGCTTTCTTT.

V is TRBV2 and J is TRBJ1-5; 7 nucleotides match TRBD1. Per germline, CDR1 SNHLY and CDR2 FYNNEI. The CDR3 covers 15 residues. Germline trimming cut 6 bases from V and 4 bases from J; bases unmatched to any gene: 9. CDR3 region: CASSRQGLGNQPQHF. The CDR3 DNA sequence: TGTGCCAGCAGCCGACAGGGTCTGGGGAATCAGCCCCAGCATTTT.

This chain uses TRBV9 with TRBJ1-4; 11 bases line up with TRBD1. J gave up 7 bases and V 3 bases, and 5 bases lay outside the gene matches. The germline CDR1 and CDR2 sequences are SGDLS and YYNGEE. The CDR3 length is 15 residues. CDR3 in DNA: TGTGCCAGCAGCGGGGAGGGGACAGGGGGTGAAAAACTGTTTTTT. Encoded protein: CASSGEGTGGEKLFF.

V and J are TRBV15 and TRBJ2-5, with TRBD1 as a possible D gene (5 bases). There are 15 residues in the CDR3. Looked up from germline, CDR1 is LNHNV and CDR2 is YYDKDF (reference sequence). Trimming left V 5 bases short and J 3 bases short, with 16 bases between. CDR3: CATSLHRTREETQYF. The CDR3 DNA is TGTGCCACCAGCTTGCACAGGACCAGGGAAGAGACCCAGTACTTC.

The V and J genes are TRBV5-6 and TRBJ2-7; TRBD2 is a possible D gene (6 bases). V was shortened by 3 bases and J by 6 bases, with 16 bases between the two germline ends. Germline V gives CDR1 SGHDT, CDR2 YYEEEE. CDR3 length: 14 amino acids. CDR3 residues: CASSSGLLRGEQYF. For the CDR3, the DNA is TGTGCCAGCAGCTCGGGACTCCTCCGAGGCGAGCAGTACTTC.

The V call is TRBV5-6, the J call TRBJ2-1, with 10 positions matching TRBD2. This CDR3 spans 15 amino acids. Germline V lookup: CDR1 SGHDT, CDR2 YYEEEE. With V trimmed by 3 bases and J by 5 bases, 5 bases remained unmatched. The CDR3 DNA follows: TGTGCCAGCAGCTCCGGGACTAGCGCCAACAATGAGCAGTTCTTC. Its translation is CASSSGTSANNEQFF.

The CDR3 DNA is TGTGCCAGCAGTTTGAGCGTTTTGGATACGCAGTATTTT. Protein sequence: CASSLSVLDTQYF. The V and J genes are TRBV12-3 or TRBV12-4 and TRBJ2-3; D uncertain. V lost 3 bases, J lost 6 bases, and 10 bases lay in between. CDR3 length equals 13 residues.

Worth noting for this clone: Other DNA sequences from this sample encode an identical CDR3 as well. The V call is TRBV5-1, the J call TRBJ2-7; D may be TRBD1 (5 bases). Trimming shortened V by 3 bases and J by 2 bases, and 6 bases separated the two germline ends. Germline V gives CDR1 SGHRS, CDR2 YFSETQ. This CDR3 spans 12 amino acids. CDR3 in amino acids: CASSSGTYEQYF. The CDR3 region has the DNA TGCGCCAGCAGCTCAGGGACCTACGAGCAGTACTTC. The variable domain in full, completed from reference TRBV5-1 and TRBJ2-7, reads KAGVTQTPRYLIKTRGQQVTLSCSPISGHRSVSWYQQTPGQGLQFLFEYFSETQRNKGNFPGRFSGRQFSNSRSEMNVSTLELGDSALYLCASSSGTYEQYFGPGTRLTVT.

The chain joins TRBV11-2 to TRBJ2-7; 10 bases map to TRBD1. Germline CDR1 SGHAT, CDR2 FQNNGV. J lost 2 bases, V lost 5 bases, and 9 bases had no gene match. The CDR3 consists of 16 residues. As DNA, the CDR3 is TGTGCCAGCAGCGTACCAACCGGGACAGGGGCCTACGAGCAGTACTTC. Translating gives CASSVPTGTGAYEQYF.

This chain connects TRBV21-1 to TRBJ2-7; the D call of TRBD2 is as the table states it, not checked on the DNA. TRBV21-1 corresponds to a pseudogene. The CDR3 loop spans 16 amino acids. The CDR3 sequence: CASSKATSGTRYEQYF. The CDR3 bases are TGTGCCAGCAGCAAAGCAACTAGCGGGACTCGCTACGAGCAGTACTTC.

The J gene is TRBJ2-7, the V gene TRBV5-1; 8 nucleotides agree with TRBD1. Germline CDR1 SGHRS, CDR2 YFSETQ. The V and J ends lost 0 bases and 3 bases, in that order; junction bases with no gene match: 8. The CDR3 totals 16 residues. In DNA form, the CDR3 reads TGCGCCAGCAGCTTGGGAGACAGGGGTAGAGTCTACGAGCAGTACTTC. The encoded protein is CASSLGDRGRVYEQYF. Full variable domain (outside the CDR3, taken from reference TRBV5-1 and TRBJ2-7): KAGVTQTPRYLIKTRGQQVTLSCSPISGHRSVSWYQQTPGQGLQFLFEYFSETQRNKGNFPGRFSGRQFSNSRSEMNVSTLELGDSALYLCASSLGDRGRVYEQYFGPGTRLTVT.

This sequence joins TRBV6-5 and TRBJ2-3; the D gene is possibly TRBD1 (6 bases). With 6 bases removed from V and 4 bases from J, the gap between germline ends came to 17 bases. The CDR3 contains 15 residues. Germline lookup yields CDR1 MNHEY and CDR2 SVGAGI. CDR3 coding DNA: TGTGCCAGCAGCACCCCGGGACAAGGGGCAGATACGCAGTATTTT. Its protein product is CASSTPGQGADTQYF.

The rearrangement joins TRBV6-1 to TRBJ2-2, with 10 bases matching TRBD2. Germline V gene data show CDR1 as MNHNS and CDR2 as SASEGT. This CDR3 has 15 residues. Germline trimming cut 2 bases from V and 6 bases from J; bases unmatched to any gene: 3. The CDR3 spells CASSETSGTAGELFF. DNA for the CDR3: TGTGCCAGCAGTGAAACTAGCGGGACGGCCGGGGAGCTGTTTTTT.

CDR3 nucleotides: TGCAGTGCTAGTAGGTCTAGCGGGAGTCCGGGGGAGACCCAGTACTTC. Translated: CSASRSSGSPGETQYF. The chain employs TRBV20-1 and TRBJ2-5; 10 bases map to TRBD2. CDR1 is DFQATT, CDR2 SNEGSKA, per germline (reference sequence). This CDR3 contains 16 residues. V lost 3 bases to trimming and J lost 5 bases; unmatched junction nucleotides: 12.

This clone showed up just a few times. This sequence joins TRBV5-5 and TRBJ2-3; 9 bases line up with TRBD1. There are 16 residues in the CDR3. Germline assignment: CDR1 SGHKS and CDR2 YYEKEE (reference sequence). The V and J ends lost 0 bases and 5 bases, in that order; junction bases with no gene match: 7. This chain's CDR3 is CASSLDRGQGLDTQYF. CDR3 nucleotide sequence: TGTGCCAGCAGCTTGGATCGGGGACAGGGATTAGATACGCAGTATTTT.

The chain has TRBV6-2 or TRBV6-3 and TRBJ2-7, with 8 bases fitting TRBD2. From germline, CDR1 is MNHEY and CDR2 SVGEGT. Trimming cost V 6 bases and J 4 bases; bases outside gene matches: 11. The CDR3 length is 15 residues. CDR3 nucleotide sequence: TGTGCCAGCAGCCTCCCCGGGAGGGGAATTTACGAGCAGTACTTC. Its translation is CASSLPGRGIYEQYF.

The chain carries TRBV30 and TRBJ2-7; D possibly corresponds to TRBD2 (7 bases). The germline V gene has CDR1 GTSNPN and CDR2 SVGIG (reference sequence). The V end was cut by 3 bases, the J end by 4 bases, with 13 bases between. The length of the CDR3 is 13 residues. The CDR3 loop is CAWSSGGLYEQYF. In nucleotides, the CDR3 is TGTGCCTGGAGCTCCGGGGGGCTTTACGAGCAGTACTTC.

The gene calls are TRBV18 and TRBJ1-1; 9 positions match TRBD1. This CDR3 comprises 17 residues. Trimming cost V 6 bases and J 1 base; bases outside gene matches: 12. CDR1 is KGHSH and CDR2 is LQKENI in the germline V gene. CDR3 DNA sequence: TGTGCCAGCTCTCCCAAACTGGGGACAGGGCCGAACACTGAAGCTTTCTTT. It is translated as CASSPKLGTGPNTEAFF. The complete variable domain, with remaining parts taken from reference TRBV18 and TRBJ1-1, reads NAGVMQNPRHLVRRRGQEARLRCSPMKGHSHVYWYRQLPEEGLKFMVYLQKENIIDESGMPKERFSAEFPKEGPSILRIQQVVRGDSAAYFCASSPKLGTGPNTEAFFGQGTRLTVV.

In nucleotides, the CDR3 is TGTGCCAGCAGCTTAGGGTCAGGAACCTATGGCTACACCTTC. Amino acids: CASSLGSGTYGYTF. The V and J genes are TRBV7-2 and TRBJ1-2; D is ambiguous. This CDR3 is built from 14 residues. In germline, CDR1 is SGHTA, CDR2 FQGNSA. With 1 base removed from V and 4 bases from J, the gap between germline ends came to 10 bases.

The gene calls are TRBV7-9 and TRBJ2-1; no clear D. Trimming cost V 5 bases and J 8 bases, with 10 bases left between them. This CDR3 region has 12 residues. Looked up from germline, CDR1 is SEHNR and CDR2 is FQNEAQ (reference sequence). CDR3 sequence reads: CASSPSRYEQFF. The DNA of the CDR3 is TGTGCCAGCAGCCCCTCGAGGTATGAGCAGTTCTTC.

The J gene is TRBJ2-7, the V gene TRBV2; D unclear. Trimming left V 1 base short and J 7 bases short, with 14 bases between. This CDR3 has 14 amino acids. Germline CDR1 SNHLY, CDR2 FYNNEI. In DNA, the CDR3 is TGTGCCAGCAGTGAAGGTGGGCCGGTATGGGAGCAGTACTTC. This encodes CASSEGGPVWEQYF.

The V and J genes are TRBV25-1 and TRBJ2-3, with 9 bases matching TRBD2. Germline lookup yields CDR1 MGHDK and CDR2 SYGVNS. The CDR3 runs to 17 residues. The V segment lost 4 bases and the J segment 5 bases; nucleotides outside the gene matches: 13. In nucleotides, the CDR3 is TGTGCCAGCAGTGGGGACTTGGCGGGAGGGCCGGGAGATACGCAGTATTTT. The encoded protein is CASSGDLAGGPGDTQYF.

V gene TRBV2 combines with J gene TRBJ2-3, with a tentative D call TRBD2 (7 bases). Germline CDR1 SNHLY, CDR2 FYNNEI. This CDR3 has 18 residues. V gave up 7 bases and J gave up 4 bases, with 27 bases separating them. As DNA, the CDR3 is TGTGCCAGCACCCCGGGGCGTGGGGGCGGGAGATTCGCAGATACGCAGTATTTT. It yields the protein CASTPGRGGGRFADTQYF.

This clone was counted a single time. This CDR3 is CASRSGETQYF. CDR3 coding DNA: TGTGCCAGTAGATCGGGAGAGACCCAGTACTTC. The V gene is TRBV19, the J gene TRBJ2-5; D gene unclear. Trimming removed 6 bases at V and 4 bases at J, with 6 bases between. Germline CDR1 reads LNHDA; CDR2 reads SQIVND (reference sequence). The CDR3 loop spans 11 amino acids.